These 29 T cell receptor beta chains originate from one sample sequenced in a study of breast tumors, draining lymph nodes, adjacent tissues. Breast cancer patients provided tissue from their axillary draining lymph nodes. Using its own MiXCR run on the multiplex PCR reads, TCRdb lists one record per CDR3 protein. The repertoire includes approximately 150,000 distinct CDR3 sequences, 32% of them detected once, and around 2.3% sits in the top ten. The material sequenced was axillary lymph node tissue. Receptors originate from a female donor with breast cancer. Some clones in this sample may be carry-over from other donors' samples.

This clonotype was seen repeatedly, ten times or more. The chain carries TRBV10-3 and TRBJ1-1; D is uncertain. Germline assignment: CDR1 ENHRY and CDR2 SYGVKD. This CDR3 has 12 residues. Trimming pared 2 bases from V and 4 bases from J, leaving 5 bases between. In nucleotides, the CDR3 is TGTGCCATCAGTGAGGGAGGCACTGAAGCTTTCTTT. This gives the protein CAISEGGTEAFF.

This clonotype was counted ten times or more. The chain couples TRBV7-2 to TRBJ2-5, with D tentatively TRBD2 (5 bases). Trimming took off 5 bases at V and 1 base at J, with 14 bases between the two ends. CDR3 length: 15 residues. Germline V gene data show CDR1 as SGHTA and CDR2 as FQGNSA. The CDR3 loop is CASSRSFRGQETQYF. CDR3 sequence (DNA): TGTGCCAGCAGCCGTAGTTTTCGGGGCCAAGAGACCCAGTACTTC. The full variable domain, with the rest looked up from reference TRBV7-2 and TRBJ2-5, is GAGVSQSPSNKVTEKGKDVELRCDPISGHTALYWYRQSLGQGLEFLIYFQGNSAPDKSGLPSDRFSAERTGGSVSTLTIQRTQQEDSAVYLCASSRSFRGQETQYFGPGTRLLVL.

This clonotype occurred a few times. The chain has TRBV20-1 and TRBJ1-1; D gene uncertain. CDR1 is DFQATT and CDR2 is SNEGSKA in the germline V gene (reference sequence). V lost 1 base and J 5 bases, leaving 14 bases between the germline ends. The CDR3 covers 14 residues. The CDR3 DNA follows: TGCAGTGCTAGAGTGGGCAGGTCAAAGACTGAAGCTTTCTTT. It encodes CSARVGRSKTEAFF.

In this sample, this clonotype turned up once. The chain has TRBV6-2 or TRBV6-3 and TRBJ2-2, with 9 bases that match TRBD1. Trimming cost V 2 bases and J 3 bases; bases outside gene matches: 4. From germline, CDR1 is MNHEY and CDR2 SVGEGT. The CDR3 length is 16 residues. The CDR3 loop reads CASSYPGTGYTGELFF. In DNA, the CDR3 is TGTGCCAGCAGTTACCCTGGGACAGGGTACACCGGGGAGCTGTTTTTT.

The table lists this clonotype with many counts. The CDR3 here is CASSLEGGAQETQYF. DNA for the CDR3: TGTGCCAGCAGCCTCGAGGGGGGGGCCCAAGAGACCCAGTACTTC. The V call is TRBV6-2 or TRBV6-3, the J call TRBJ2-5; tentatively, D is TRBD2 (7 bases). Germline values: CDR1 MNHEY, CDR2 SVGEGT. V lost 6 bases to trimming and J lost 1 base, with 15 bases between them. The CDR3 sequence is 15 residues long.

This clonotype was found many times. V usage is TRBV7-3 and J usage is TRBJ2-5, with D tentatively TRBD1 (5 bases). The V gene's germline CDR1 is SGHTA and CDR2 FQGTGA. The CDR3 length is 16 residues. V was trimmed by 5 bases and J by 3 bases, leaving 19 bases between them. In DNA, the CDR3 is TGTGCCAGCAGCGAGCTTGGGCCAGGGCCAAAAGAGACCCAGTACTTC. This translates into CASSELGPGPKETQYF.

In its sample, this clonotype was seen many times. The rearrangement joins TRBV20-1 to TRBJ2-5; D might be TRBD2 (6 bases). V was clipped by 6 bases and J by 6 bases, with 17 bases between them. CDR1 and CDR2 from the germline V gene are DFQATT and SNEGSKA (reference sequence). There are 13 residues in the CDR3. CDR3 residues: CSAPTSGEKTQYF. The CDR3 DNA sequence: TGCAGTGCCCCGACTAGTGGAGAGAAGACCCAGTACTTC.

This clonotype was recorded at least ten times. The V gene is TRBV14, the J gene TRBJ2-1; weak D call: TRBD2 (5 bases). This CDR3 has 17 amino acids. The germline CDR1 and CDR2 sequences are SGHDN and FVKESK. Trimming took off 0 bases at V and 9 bases at J, with 21 bases between the two ends. The CDR3 region is CASSQESGWIRGIEQFF. In DNA, the CDR3 is TGTGCCAGCAGCCAAGAAAGTGGTTGGATCCGGGGTATTGAGCAGTTCTTC. The full variable domain, completed using reference TRBV14 and TRBJ2-1, is EAGVTQFPSHSVIEKGQTVTLRCDPISGHDNLYWYRRVMGKEIKFLLHFVKESKQDESGMPNNRFLAERTGGTYSTLKVQPAELEDSGVYFCASSQESGWIRGIEQFFGPGTRLTVL.

V usage is TRBV7-9 and J usage is TRBJ1-4, with D perhaps matching TRBD1 (5 bases). The CDR3 runs 15 residues. Trimming pared 2 bases from V and 7 bases from J, leaving 14 bases between. Germline V gives CDR1 SEHNR, CDR2 FQNEAQ (reference sequence). In DNA, the CDR3 is TGTGCCAGCAGCTTATGGGGGGGTAACACTGAAAAACTGTTTTTT. This translates into CASSLWGGNTEKLFF.

This clonotype was detected only once. This chain connects TRBV20-1 to TRBJ1-3; the D is unclear. This CDR3 contains 14 residues. CDR1 DFQATT and CDR2 SNEGSKA come from the germline V gene (reference sequence). V was clipped by 6 bases and J by 2 bases, with 14 bases between them. Here the CDR3 DNA reads TGCAGTGCGCCTCGGACGGCCGCTGGAAACACCATATATTTT. Translation: CSAPRTAAGNTIYF.

This clonotype has more than one count but fewer than ten. V and J are TRBV3-1 and TRBJ2-2; D possibly corresponds to TRBD1 (8 bases). Deletions cut 1 base from V and 6 bases from J, with 18 bases between. CDR3 length: 17 amino acids. The germline V gene encodes CDR1 LGHDT and CDR2 YNNKEL (reference sequence). The CDR3 region is CASSQVLNRGGAGELFF. DNA of the CDR3: TGTGCCAGCAGCCAAGTACTTAACAGGGGGGGAGCCGGGGAGCTGTTTTTT.

With regard to this clonotype: Because it lacks the conserved phenylalanine or tryptophan at the end, this CDR3 is likely a read error. The chain carries TRBV6-1 and TRBJ1-4; no reliable D call. The V end was cut by 5 bases, the J end by 0 bases, with 10 bases between. In germline, CDR1 is MNHNS, CDR2 SASEGT. The CDR3 sequence is 15 residues long. The CDR3 is CASSPYLATNEKLFL. CDR3 sequence (DNA): TGTGCCAGCAGTCCCTATCTTGCAACTAATGAAAAACTGTTTCTC.

This clonotype was seen ten or more times. The chain is built from TRBV5-6 and TRBJ2-7; tentatively, D is TRBD1 (7 bases). Germline CDR1 is SGHDT and CDR2 is YYEEEE. The CDR3 is 14 residues long. Trimming pared 3 bases from V and 4 bases from J, leaving 14 bases between. CDR3 in DNA: TGTGCCAGCAGCTGGCCGTCAGGGGGGTACGAGCAGTACTTC. This codes for CASSWPSGGYEQYF.

A remark on this clonotype: This could be a read error, since a much larger clone is one nucleotide away. The CDR3 spells CASSRGLAGRNEQFF. In DNA, the CDR3 is TGTGCCAGCAGCCGGGGACTAGCGGGTAGGAATGAGCAGTTCTTC. The chain is built from TRBV6-5 and TRBJ2-1; TRBD2 matches at 12 bases. Germline assignment: CDR1 MNHEY and CDR2 SVGAGI. The CDR3 extends over 15 amino acids. V lost 6 bases and J lost 7; bases outside the gene matches: 7.

Regarding this clonotype: A much larger clone lies a single base off, so this may be a read error. CDR3 nucleotides: TGTGCCAGCAGCCGGACAGGGGGCGAGGGCTATGGCCACACCTTC. The encoded protein is CASSRTGGEGYGHTF. This chain uses TRBV6-1 with TRBJ1-2, with 11 bases matching TRBD1. Germline-derived CDR1 and CDR2 are MNHNS and SASEGT. This CDR3 region has 15 residues.

This clonotype was seen at least ten times. V gene TRBV7-8 combines with J gene TRBJ2-7; D is ambiguous. Germline CDR1 is SGHVS and CDR2 is FQNEAQ. Deletions cut 0 bases from V and 2 bases from J, with 8 bases between. The length of the CDR3 is 14 residues. The CDR3 nucleotides read TGTGCCAGCAGCTTAGCGGGCCTTACCTACGAGCAGTACGTC. Its protein product is CASSLAGLTYEQYV.

On this clonotype itself: With a much larger clone just one base away, this may be a read error. The genes are TRBV28 and TRBJ2-1; perhaps TRBD1 as D (6 bases). With 5 bases removed from V and 6 bases from J, the gap between germline ends came to 17 bases. The length of the CDR3 is 15 residues. The germline gives CDR1 MDHEN, CDR2 SYDVKM. CDR3 sequence (DNA): TGTGCCAGCAGTGAGCAGGGGTTTGGTTGCAATGAGCAGTTCTTC. Translating gives CASSEQGFGCNEQFF.

This clonotype was seen a handful of times. A much larger clone lies one base from this, so it may be a read error. The chain is built from TRBV6-6 and TRBJ1-3; D gene unclear. The CDR3 runs 14 residues. Germline V lookup: CDR1 MNHNY, CDR2 SVGAGI (reference sequence). The DNA for the CDR3 is TGTGCCAGCAGTTACTCTTCCAGAGAAAACACCACATATTTT. Protein sequence: CASSYSSRENTTYF.

Many counts were recorded for this clonotype. The chain recombines TRBV2 with TRBJ1-6; D uncertain. CDR1 and CDR2 (germline): SNHLY, FYNNEI. The CDR3 spans 13 residues. Between the trimmed V and J ends, which lost 2 bases and 11 bases, there was a span of 10 bases. Here the CDR3 reads CASSERRLTPLHF. The CDR3 coding sequence is TGTGCCAGCAGTGAAAGGCGGCTAACACCCCTCCACTTT.

This clonotype was counted ten times or more. The gene calls are TRBV9 and TRBJ1-2, with D unclear. In germline, CDR1 is SGDLS, CDR2 YYNGEE. Trimming took 0 bases from V and 3 from J, leaving 12 bases between them. The CDR3 runs to 15 residues. The CDR3: CASSVGAPRDYGYTF. CDR3 bases: TGTGCCAGCAGCGTAGGTGCCCCAAGGGACTATGGCTACACCTTC.

As to this clonotype: Given a much more abundant clone one base away, this may be a read error. The DNA of the CDR3 is TGTGCCAGCAGCCCTGAATTAACCCAAGAGACCCAGTACTTC. Its protein is CASSPELTQETQYF. The rearrangement links TRBV5-6 to TRBJ2-5, with D hard to call. The CDR3 covers 14 residues. Deletions cut 4 bases from V and 1 base from J, with 11 bases between. CDR1 and CDR2 from the germline V gene are SGHDT and YYEEEE.

In the case of this clonotype: Its ends do not fully match the called genes, so a read error is possible. CDR3 DNA: TGTGCCACCAGTGCAAACAGGGGCTCCTACAATGGACAGGTCTTC. Protein: CATSANRGSYNGQVF. The chain is built from TRBV24-1 and TRBJ2-1; 7 nucleotides line up with TRBD1. From germline, CDR1 is KGHDR and CDR2 SFDVKD. The CDR3 totals 15 residues.

The table lists this clonotype with many counts. The V and J genes are TRBV7-9 and TRBJ2-2, with 8 bases identical to TRBD2. The CDR3 sequence is 16 residues long. With 3 bases clipped from V and 1 base from J, the junction kept 4 bases outside the gene matches. The germline CDR1 and CDR2 sequences are SEHNR and FQNEAQ (reference sequence). DNA for the CDR3: TGTGCCAGCAGCTTGATGGCGGGGGGGAACACCGGGGAGCTGTTTTTT. Its translation is CASSLMAGGNTGELFF.

The rearrangement joins TRBV5-1 to TRBJ2-7, with a tentative D call TRBD1 (6 bases). Germline CDR1 and CDR2: SGHRS and YFSETQ. The CDR3 loop spans 12 amino acids. The ends were cut back, 7 bases at V and 3 bases at J, with 11 bases in the middle. CDR3 residues: CASLDRVYEQYV. The CDR3 nucleotides read TGCGCCAGCCTGGACAGAGTCTACGAGCAGTACGTC.

On this clonotype: This could be a read error, since a much larger clone is one nucleotide away. This chain joins TRBV28 and TRBJ1-4, with D maybe TRBD1 (5 bases). Germline-derived CDR1 and CDR2 are MDHEN and SYDVKM. Trimming pared 4 bases from V and 9 bases from J, leaving 9 bases between. This CDR3 spans 12 amino acids. The CDR3 DNA sequence: TGTGCCAGCAGTTGGAGGGGAAAAAAACTGTTTTTT. Translation: CASSWRGKKLFF.

This clonotype has a single count. The CDR3 coding sequence is TGTGCCATCAGCGGGGGGGGGTGGATCACAGATACGCAGTATTTT. Its translation is CAISGGGWITDTQYF. The gene calls are TRBV10-3 and TRBJ2-3, with 8 bases identical to TRBD2. Looked up from germline, CDR1 is ENHRY and CDR2 is SYGVKD. V shed 6 bases and J 2 bases; nucleotides not matched to a gene: 7. This CDR3 comprises 15 residues.

A note on this clonotype: Given a much more abundant clone one base away, this may be a read error. The CDR3 loop reads CAGSFGVGQPQHF. Written as DNA, the CDR3 is TGTGCCGGCAGCTTTGGGGTGGGTCAGCCCCAGCATTTT. The chain joins TRBV5-4 to TRBJ1-5; D is uncertain. Germline CDR1 and CDR2: SGHNT and YYREEE (reference sequence). The CDR3 has 13 residues.

This clonotype was recorded at least ten times. The chain is built from TRBV20-1 and TRBJ2-1; D might be TRBD2 (6 bases). The germline V gene encodes CDR1 DFQATT and CDR2 SNEGSKA (reference sequence). This CDR3 contains 15 residues. V was shortened by 1 base and J by 4 bases, with 14 bases between the two germline ends. The chain's CDR3 is CSARGGGKIYNEQFF. CDR3 DNA: TGCAGTGCTAGAGGGGGCGGGAAAATATACAATGAGCAGTTCTTC.

The chain carries TRBV7-6 and TRBJ1-6, with D maybe TRBD1 (5 bases). Per the germline V gene, CDR1 is SGHVS and CDR2 is FNYEAQ. Between the trimmed V and J ends, which lost 6 bases and 7 bases, there was a span of 16 bases. This CDR3 contains 15 residues. CDR3 sequence (DNA): TGTGCCAGCAGTTTAAACGGGGGAGGCAATTCACCCCTCCACTTT. As protein: CASSLNGGGNSPLHF.